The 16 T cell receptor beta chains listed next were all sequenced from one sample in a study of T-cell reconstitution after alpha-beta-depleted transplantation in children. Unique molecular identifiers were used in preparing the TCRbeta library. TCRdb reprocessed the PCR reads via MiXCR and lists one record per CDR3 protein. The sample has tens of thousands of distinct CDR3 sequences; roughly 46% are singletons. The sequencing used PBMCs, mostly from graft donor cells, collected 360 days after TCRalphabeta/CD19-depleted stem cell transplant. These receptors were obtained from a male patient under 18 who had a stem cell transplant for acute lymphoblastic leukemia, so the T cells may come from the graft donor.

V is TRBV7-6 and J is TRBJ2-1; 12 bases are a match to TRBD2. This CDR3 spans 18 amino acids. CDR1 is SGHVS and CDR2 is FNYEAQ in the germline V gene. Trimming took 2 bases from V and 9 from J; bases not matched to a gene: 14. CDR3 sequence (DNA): TGTGCCAGCAGCTTAAGGCTTCCTCTAGCGGGAGGGCTAAGTGAGCAGTTCTTC. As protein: CASSLRLPLAGGLSEQFF.

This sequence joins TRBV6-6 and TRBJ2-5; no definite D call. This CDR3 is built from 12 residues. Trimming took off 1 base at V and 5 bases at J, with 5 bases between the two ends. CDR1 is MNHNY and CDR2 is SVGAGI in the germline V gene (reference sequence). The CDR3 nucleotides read TGTGCCAGCAGTTACTGGCCGGAGACCCAGTACTTC. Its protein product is CASSYWPETQYF.

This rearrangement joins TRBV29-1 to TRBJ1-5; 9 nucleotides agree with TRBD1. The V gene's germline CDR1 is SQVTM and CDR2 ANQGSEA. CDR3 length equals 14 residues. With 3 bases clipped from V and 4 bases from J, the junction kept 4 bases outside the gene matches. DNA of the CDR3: TGCAGCGTTGAGGTCGGACAGGGGAATCAGCCCCAGCATTTT. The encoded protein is CSVEVGQGNQPQHF.

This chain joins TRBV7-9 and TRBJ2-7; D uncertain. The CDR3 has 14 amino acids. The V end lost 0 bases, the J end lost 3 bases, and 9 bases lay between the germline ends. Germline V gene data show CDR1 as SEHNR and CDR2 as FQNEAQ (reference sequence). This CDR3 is CASSLASGGYEQYF. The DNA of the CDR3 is TGTGCCAGCAGCTTAGCCTCGGGCGGCTACGAGCAGTACTTC.

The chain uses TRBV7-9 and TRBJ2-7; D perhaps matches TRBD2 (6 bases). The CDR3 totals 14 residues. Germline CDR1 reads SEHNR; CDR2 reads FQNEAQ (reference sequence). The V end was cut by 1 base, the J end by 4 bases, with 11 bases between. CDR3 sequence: CASSLDGGPYEQYF. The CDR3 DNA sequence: TGTGCCAGCAGCTTAGACGGAGGGCCTTACGAGCAGTACTTC.

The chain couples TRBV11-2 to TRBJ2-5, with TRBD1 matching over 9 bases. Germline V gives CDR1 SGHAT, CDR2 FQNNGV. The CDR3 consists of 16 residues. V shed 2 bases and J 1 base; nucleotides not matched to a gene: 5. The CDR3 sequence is CASSLLGQGVQETQYF. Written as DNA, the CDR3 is TGTGCCAGCAGCTTACTGGGACAGGGTGTCCAAGAGACCCAGTACTTC.

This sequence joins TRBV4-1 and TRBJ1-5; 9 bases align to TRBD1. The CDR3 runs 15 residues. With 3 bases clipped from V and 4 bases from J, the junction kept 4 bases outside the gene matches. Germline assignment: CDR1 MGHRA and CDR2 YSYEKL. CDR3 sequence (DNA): TGCGCCAGCAGCCAGGGACAGGGTTTAAATCAGCCCCAGCATTTT. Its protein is CASSQGQGLNQPQHF.

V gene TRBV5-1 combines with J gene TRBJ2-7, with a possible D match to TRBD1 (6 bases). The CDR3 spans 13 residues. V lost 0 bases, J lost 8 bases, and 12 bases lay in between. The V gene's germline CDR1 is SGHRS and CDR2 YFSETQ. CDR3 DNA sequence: TGCGCCAGCAGCTTGGAACAGGGTTTTCAGCAGTACTTC. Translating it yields CASSLEQGFQQYF.

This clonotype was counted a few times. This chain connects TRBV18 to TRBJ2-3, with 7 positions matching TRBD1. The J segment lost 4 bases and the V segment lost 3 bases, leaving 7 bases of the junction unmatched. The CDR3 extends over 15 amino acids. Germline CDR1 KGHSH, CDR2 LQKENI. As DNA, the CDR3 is TGTGCCAGCTCACCCTGGGACAGAGGACCAGATACGCAGTATTTT. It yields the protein CASSPWDRGPDTQYF. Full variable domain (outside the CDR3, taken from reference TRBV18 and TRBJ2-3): NAGVMQNPRHLVRRRGQEARLRCSPMKGHSHVYWYRQLPEEGLKFMVYLQKENIIDESGMPKERFSAEFPKEGPSILRIQQVVRGDSAAYFCASSPWDRGPDTQYFGPGTRLTVL.

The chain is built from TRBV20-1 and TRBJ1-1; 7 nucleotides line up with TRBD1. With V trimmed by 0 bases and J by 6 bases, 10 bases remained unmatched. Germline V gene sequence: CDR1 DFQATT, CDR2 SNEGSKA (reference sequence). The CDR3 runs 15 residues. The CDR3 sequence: CSARDKAQGGPEAFF. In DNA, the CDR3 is TGCAGTGCTAGAGATAAGGCTCAGGGGGGCCCTGAAGCTTTCTTT.

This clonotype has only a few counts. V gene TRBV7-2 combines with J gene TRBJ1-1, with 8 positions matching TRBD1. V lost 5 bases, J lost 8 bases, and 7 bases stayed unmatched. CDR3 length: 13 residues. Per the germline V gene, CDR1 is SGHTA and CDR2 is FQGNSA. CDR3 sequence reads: CASSLPGQVEAFF. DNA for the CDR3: TGTGCCAGCAGCCTCCCGGGACAGGTCGAAGCTTTCTTT.

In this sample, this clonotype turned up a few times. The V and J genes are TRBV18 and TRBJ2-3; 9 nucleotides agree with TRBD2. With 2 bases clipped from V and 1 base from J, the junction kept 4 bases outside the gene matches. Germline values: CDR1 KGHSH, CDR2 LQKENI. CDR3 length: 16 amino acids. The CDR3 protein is CASSPGIAGGTDTQYF. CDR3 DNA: TGTGCCAGCTCACCAGGAATAGCGGGAGGCACAGATACGCAGTATTTT.

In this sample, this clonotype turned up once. This chain's CDR3 is CASSQGWFRREVYEQYF. The CDR3 nucleotides are TGCGCCAGCAGCCAAGGCTGGTTTAGGCGGGAGGTCTACGAGCAGTACTTC. The chain links TRBV4-1 to TRBJ2-7, with 8 bases that match TRBD2. Germline CDR1 and CDR2: MGHRA and YSYEKL. The CDR3 totals 17 residues. With V trimmed by 1 base and J by 3 bases, 11 bases remained unmatched.

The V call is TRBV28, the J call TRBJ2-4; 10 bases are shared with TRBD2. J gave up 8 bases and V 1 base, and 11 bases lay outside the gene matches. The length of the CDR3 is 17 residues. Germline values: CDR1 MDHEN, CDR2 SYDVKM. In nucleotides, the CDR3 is TGTGCCAGCAGTTTATTAGGAGCGGGAGGGCACCAGGACATTCAGTACTTC. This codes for CASSLLGAGGHQDIQYF.

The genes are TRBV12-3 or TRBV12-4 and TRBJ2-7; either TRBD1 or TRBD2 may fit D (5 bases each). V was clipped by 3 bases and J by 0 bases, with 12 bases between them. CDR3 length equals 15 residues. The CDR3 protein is CASSLGTVISYEQYF. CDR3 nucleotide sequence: TGTGCCAGCAGTTTGGGGACGGTGATCTCCTACGAGCAGTACTTC.

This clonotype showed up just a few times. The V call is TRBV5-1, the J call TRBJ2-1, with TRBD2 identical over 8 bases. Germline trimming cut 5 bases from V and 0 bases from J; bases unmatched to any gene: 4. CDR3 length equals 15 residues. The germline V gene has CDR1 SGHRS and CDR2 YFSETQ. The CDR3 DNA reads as TGCGCCAGCAGGCCAAGCGGGGGCTCCTACAATGAGCAGTTCTTC. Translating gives CASRPSGGSYNEQFF.